The 22 T cell receptor beta chains below come from one sample, sequenced in a study of shared clonotypes between healthy human individuals. This table comes from immunoSEQ multiplex PCR, and its TCRdb copy is limited to in-frame clones, with some not included. The sample lists approximately 720,000 clones, 92% occurring once. CD45RO negativity and positive selection for CCR7 defined naive CD8 cells, a population that excluded terminally differentiated effector memory CD45RA+ cells. The sample taken for sequencing was naive CD8+ T cells sorted from blood. These receptors all stem from a man between 25 and 39 years old in good health.

The CDR3 here is CAWSDPGGVYEQYF. The CDR3 nucleotides are TGTGCCTGGAGTGACCCCGGTGGGGTCTACGAGCAGTACTTC. V is TRBV30 and J is TRBJ2-7, with D unclear. Germline CDR1 GTSNPN, CDR2 SVGIG (reference sequence). The CDR3 consists of 14 residues. V was clipped by 1 base and J by 3 bases, with 13 bases between them. The variable domain in full, completed from reference TRBV30 and TRBJ2-7, reads SQTIHQWPATLVQPVGSPLSLECTVEGTSNPNLYWYRQAAGRGLQLLFYSVGIGQISSEVPQNLSASRPQDRQFILSSKKLLLSDSGFYLCAWSDPGGVYEQYFGPGTRLTVT.

The J gene is TRBJ2-1, the V gene TRBV2, with 7 bases aligning to TRBD2. V lost 4 bases to trimming and J lost 4 bases; unmatched junction nucleotides: 10. Germline V gene lookup returns CDR1 SNHLY and CDR2 FYNNEI. The CDR3 has 16 amino acids. The chain's CDR3 is CASSVSAGAGYNEQFF. The CDR3 DNA follows: TGTGCCAGCAGTGTATCGGCGGGAGCGGGGTACAATGAGCAGTTCTTC.

This clone was picked up one time. V is TRBV10-3 and J is TRBJ2-7; D may be TRBD1 or TRBD2 (5 bases each). V dropped 10 bases and J dropped 4 bases, with 14 bases sitting between them. The length of the CDR3 is 12 residues. Germline-derived CDR1 and CDR2 are ENHRY and SYGVKD. The CDR3 DNA reads TGTGCCACCAGGGCAGGGACGTACGAGCAGTACTTC. Amino acid sequence: CATRAGTYEQYF.

The chain has TRBV5-1 and TRBJ2-3; 10 nucleotides line up with TRBD2. Trimming at V came to 4 bases and at J to 2 bases, leaving 4 bases not matched to a gene. CDR1 and CDR2 (germline): SGHRS, YFSETQ. The CDR3 runs to 15 residues. CDR3 loop: CASSRLAGATDTQYF. The CDR3 nucleotides read TGCGCCAGCAGCCGTCTAGCGGGAGCCACAGATACGCAGTATTTT.

This CDR3 reads CASSSIIIYEQFF. In DNA form, the CDR3 reads TGTGCCAGCAGTTCCATTATTATCTATGAGCAGTTCTTC. This chain links TRBV6-5 with TRBJ2-1, with unresolved D. V shed 4 bases and J shed 8 bases, with 12 bases lying between them. Germline V CDR1 and CDR2: MNHEY, SVGAGI. This CDR3 comprises 13 residues.

This chain joins TRBV25-1 and TRBJ2-3, with D perhaps matching TRBD2 (6 bases). Trimming pared 4 bases from V and 4 bases from J, leaving 12 bases between. CDR3 length: 14 residues. Germline V gene sequence: CDR1 MGHDK, CDR2 SYGVNS. CDR3 sequence: CASSVGGMADTQYF. The CDR3 region has the DNA TGTGCCAGCAGTGTAGGCGGGATGGCAGATACGCAGTATTTT.

The chain joins TRBV15 to TRBJ2-3, with no clear D. From germline, CDR1 is LNHNV and CDR2 YYDKDF (reference sequence). Trimming removed 0 bases from V and 7 bases from J, with 11 bases in between. The CDR3 consists of 14 residues. The CDR3 protein is CATSRESSTNTQYF. CDR3 DNA: TGTGCCACCAGCAGAGAGAGTAGCACGAATACGCAGTATTTT.

This chain connects TRBV11-2 to TRBJ2-7, with D uncertain. The V end was cut by 5 bases, the J end by 2 bases, with 13 bases between. Germline values: CDR1 SGHAT, CDR2 FQNNGV. The CDR3 has 14 residues. This CDR3 is CASSPAHSTYEQYF. Here the CDR3 DNA reads TGTGCCAGCAGCCCCGCCCACAGCACCTACGAGCAGTACTTC.

This chain links TRBV10-1 with TRBJ2-2; D unresolved. CDR3 size: 14 residues. The germline CDR1 and CDR2 sequences are WNHNN and SYGVQD (reference sequence). V lost 2 bases to trimming and J lost 6 bases, with 10 bases between them. The CDR3: CASSEISTSGELFF. CDR3 nucleotide sequence: TGCGCCAGCAGTGAGATCTCTACCTCCGGGGAGCTGTTTTTT.

The rearrangement uses TRBV4-1 and TRBJ1-5; no clear D. The CDR3 has 17 residues. Looked up from germline, CDR1 is MGHRA and CDR2 is YSYEKL. Between the trimmed V and J ends, which lost 1 base and 9 bases, there was a span of 22 bases. The CDR3 nucleotides read TGCGCCAGCAGCCAAGGGAGAAAGGGAAGAATGACGGCGCCCCAGCATTTT. The encoded protein is CASSQGRKGRMTAPQHF.

The V and J genes are TRBV4-3 and TRBJ2-2; D not resolved. The CDR3 runs to 15 residues. V lost 0 bases and J lost 4, with 9 bases in between. Germline V gene lookup returns CDR1 LGHNA and CDR2 YSLEER. CDR3 bases: TGCGCCAGCAGCCAAGAAGCTTTTGGCACCGGGGAGCTGTTTTTT. It encodes CASSQEAFGTGELFF.

J is TRBJ1-5 and V is TRBV28, with 8 nucleotides matching TRBD1. After removal of 3 bases from V and 1 base from J, the junction contained 11 bases not matched to a gene. Germline assignment: CDR1 MDHEN and CDR2 SYDVKM. This CDR3 is 18 amino acids long. The CDR3 DNA reads TGTGCCAGCAGTTTTTGGCCAGGGGGCTCAACCAGCAATCAGCCCCAGCATTTT. Protein sequence: CASSFWPGGSTSNQPQHF. Variable domain in full (rest from reference TRBV28 and TRBJ1-5): DVKVTQSSRYLVKRTGEKVFLECVQDMDHENMFWYRQDPGLGLRLIYFSYDVKMKEKGDIPEGYSVSREKKERFSLILESASTNQTSMYLCASSFWPGGSTSNQPQHFGDGTRLSIL.

The gene calls are TRBV29-1 and TRBJ2-3; 9 bases fit TRBD1. After removal of 5 bases from V and 0 bases from J, the junction contained 6 bases not matched to a gene. There are 15 residues in the CDR3. In germline, CDR1 is SQVTM, CDR2 ANQGSEA. CDR3 sequence: CSVPQGTGSTDTQYF. In DNA form, the CDR3 reads TGCAGCGTTCCCCAGGGGACAGGGAGCACAGATACGCAGTATTTT.

The chain is built from TRBV5-1 and TRBJ2-7; D call uncertain. The germline gives CDR1 SGHRS, CDR2 YFSETQ. Trimming pared 4 bases from V and 5 bases from J, leaving 13 bases between. CDR3 length: 13 amino acids. CDR3 in DNA: TGCGCCAGCAGCGCTTCCTTAGCCAACGAGCAGTACTTC. It specifies CASSASLANEQYF.

As for this clone: Other DNA variants within this sample encode the same CDR3. The chain uses TRBV30 and TRBJ1-4; 11 nucleotides agree with TRBD1. CDR1 is GTSNPN and CDR2 is SVGIG in the germline V gene (reference sequence). After removal of 2 bases from V and 8 bases from J, the junction contained 4 bases not matched to a gene. This CDR3 has 14 amino acids. The CDR3 protein is CAWSPGQGGEKLFF. CDR3 DNA sequence: TGTGCCTGGAGTCCGGGACAGGGGGGGGAAAAACTGTTTTTT.

The V call is TRBV12-5, the J call TRBJ2-1; 8 bases are shared with TRBD2. Trimming took 6 bases from V and 9 from J; bases not matched to a gene: 7. The CDR3 length is 13 residues. Germline assignment: CDR1 LGHNT and CDR2 FRNRAP. The CDR3 region is CASGPGLVAEQFF. CDR3 nucleotides: TGTGCTAGTGGACCGGGACTAGTTGCTGAGCAGTTCTTC.

The chain recombines TRBV6-5 with TRBJ1-1; unclear D gene. CDR1 MNHEY and CDR2 SVGAGI come from the germline V gene. This CDR3 spans 13 amino acids. V lost 6 bases, J lost 5 bases, and 13 bases lay in between. The CDR3 DNA sequence: TGTGCCAGCAGCCCAGCTCTTGGGACTGAAGCTTTCTTT. Translated: CASSPALGTEAFF.

The chain links TRBV2 to TRBJ2-7, with TRBD2 as a possible D gene (6 bases). The CDR3 has 15 residues. V was trimmed by 1 base and J by 7 bases, leaving 17 bases between them. Per the germline V gene, CDR1 is SNHLY and CDR2 is FYNNEI. The CDR3 coding sequence is TGTGCCAGCAGTGAAGTTTCCGCGGGATCGGGGGAGCAGTACTTC. Translation gives CASSEVSAGSGEQYF.

With respect to this clone: The junction departs from germline at one end; a sequencing error may be responsible. The chain recombines TRBV7-7 with TRBJ2-5; the D gene is possibly TRBD2 (5 bases). Germline V gene data show CDR1 as SSHAT and CDR2 as FNYEAQ (reference sequence). This CDR3 region has 16 residues. CDR3: CASSLSLTRPGETQYF. CDR3 in DNA: TGTGCTAGCAGCTTATCCCTAACTAGACCGGGGGAGACCCAGTACTTC.

This rearrangement joins TRBV6-5 to TRBJ1-1, with TRBD1 identical over 7 bases. The CDR3 has 11 residues. The V gene's germline CDR1 is MNHEY and CDR2 SVGAGI. Trimming took 6 bases from V and 7 from J; bases not matched to a gene: 2. The CDR3 region is CASRTGVEAFF. The CDR3 DNA sequence: TGTGCCAGCAGAACAGGGGTTGAAGCTTTCTTT.

The chain has TRBV18 and TRBJ2-3; D possibly uses TRBD1 or TRBD2 (5 bases each). Trimming shortened V by 2 bases and J by 1 base, and 13 bases separated the two germline ends. The germline V gene encodes CDR1 KGHSH and CDR2 LQKENI. The CDR3 runs 16 residues. CDR3 protein: CASSPERGVGTDTQYF. The CDR3 DNA sequence: TGTGCCAGCTCACCAGAGAGGGGTGTGGGCACAGATACGCAGTATTTT. Combining the CDR3 with reference TRBV18 and TRBJ2-3 gives the whole variable domain NAGVMQNPRHLVRRRGQEARLRCSPMKGHSHVYWYRQLPEEGLKFMVYLQKENIIDESGMPKERFSAEFPKEGPSILRIQQVVRGDSAAYFCASSPERGVGTDTQYFGPGTRLTVL.

The chain is built from TRBV29-1 and TRBJ2-5, with D perhaps TRBD2 (5 bases). Trimming removed 6 bases from V and 4 bases from J, with 12 bases in between. This CDR3 region has 12 residues. The germline gives CDR1 SQVTM, CDR2 ANQGSEA. In DNA form, the CDR3 reads TGCAGCGTCGACCTCCGGGGAGAGACCCAGTACTTC. As protein: CSVDLRGETQYF.